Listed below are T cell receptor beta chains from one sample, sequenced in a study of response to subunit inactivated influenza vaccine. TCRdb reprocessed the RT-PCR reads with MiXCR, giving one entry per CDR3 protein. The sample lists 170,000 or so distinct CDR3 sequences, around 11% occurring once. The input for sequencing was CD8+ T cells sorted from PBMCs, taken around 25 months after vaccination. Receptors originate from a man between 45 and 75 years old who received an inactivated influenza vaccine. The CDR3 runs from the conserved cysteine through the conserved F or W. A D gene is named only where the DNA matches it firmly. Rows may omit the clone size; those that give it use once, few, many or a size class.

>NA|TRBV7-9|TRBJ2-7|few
CASSRAGTYAYEQYF
TGTGCCAGCAGCCGAGCTGGGACATATGCCTACGAGCAGTACTTC
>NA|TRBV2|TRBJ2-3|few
CASSIEPRENTDTQYF
TGTGCCAGCAGTATTGAGCCCAGGGAGAACACAGATACGCAGTATTTT
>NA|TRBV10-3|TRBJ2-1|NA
CAISAEGFIYNEQFF
TGTGCCATCAGTGCTGAAGGTTTTATCTACAATGAGCAGTTCTTC
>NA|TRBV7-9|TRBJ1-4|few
CASSLVQEEDEKLFF
TGTGCCAGCAGCTTAGTCCAGGAGGAAGATGAAAAACTGTTTTTT
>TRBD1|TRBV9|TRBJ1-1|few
CASSAGQGEAFF
TGTGCCAGCAGCGCAGGACAGGGGGAAGCTTTCTTT
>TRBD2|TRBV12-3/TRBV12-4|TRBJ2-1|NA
CASSIRTSATYNEQFF
TGTGCCAGCAGTATTAGGACTAGCGCCACCTACAATGAGCAGTTCTTC
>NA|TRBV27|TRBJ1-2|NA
CASSSRKGYDGYTF
TGTGCCAGCAGTTCCCGAAAAGGGTACGATGGCTACACCTTC
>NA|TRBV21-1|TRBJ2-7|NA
CAYTTGDPYEQYF
TGTGCCTATACGACCGGGGATCCCTACGAGCAGTACTTC
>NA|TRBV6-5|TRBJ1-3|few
CASRTGINTIYF
TGTGCCAGCCGAACAGGGATAAACACCATATATTTT
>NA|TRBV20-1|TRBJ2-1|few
CSAAHGGVPSSYNEQFF
TGCAGTGCAGCCCATGGCGGGGTACCCAGCTCCTACAATGAGCAGTTCTTC
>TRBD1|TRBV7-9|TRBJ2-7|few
CASSLARGPGYEQYF
TGTGCCAGCAGCTTAGCTAGGGGGCCGGGCTACGAGCAGTACTTC
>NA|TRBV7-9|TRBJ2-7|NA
CASSLARSGNEQYF
TGTGCCAGCAGCTTAGCGCGTTCTGGGAACGAGCAGTACTTC
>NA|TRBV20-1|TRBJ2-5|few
CSARDFSHIQETQYF
TGCAGTGCTAGAGATTTCTCGCATATACAAGAGACCCAGTACTTC
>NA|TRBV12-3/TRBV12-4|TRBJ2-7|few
CASSLDGTYEQYF
TGTGCCAGCAGTTTAGACGGGACCTACGAGCAGTACTTC
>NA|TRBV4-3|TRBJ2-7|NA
CASSQDRGLVREQYF
TGCGCCAGCAGCCAAGATCGGGGGCTTGTGCGGGAGCAGTACTTC
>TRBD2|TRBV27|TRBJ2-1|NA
CASSPGLAGDLPGGEQFF
TGTGCCAGCAGTCCAGGACTAGCGGGAGATCTCCCCGGGGGTGAGCAGTTCTTC
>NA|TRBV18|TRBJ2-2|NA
CASSLGPLHGPATGELFF
TGTGCCAGCTCTCTAGGCCCACTACATGGGCCAGCCACCGGGGAGCTGTTTTTT
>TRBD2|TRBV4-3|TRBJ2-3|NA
CASSPKGLAETDTQYF
TGCGCCAGCAGCCCGAAGGGGCTAGCGGAAACAGATACGCAGTATTTT
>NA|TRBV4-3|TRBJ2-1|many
CASSQEGVGGYNEQFF
TGCGCCAGCAGCCAAGAGGGGGTGGGGGGATACAATGAGCAGTTCTTC
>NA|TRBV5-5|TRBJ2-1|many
CASSLENRVGYNEQFF
TGTGCCAGCAGCTTGGAAAACAGGGTGGGATACAATGAGCAGTTCTTC
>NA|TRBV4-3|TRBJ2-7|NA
CASSQGDSSYEQYF
TGCGCCAGCAGCCAAGGGGACTCCTCCTACGAGCAGTACTTC
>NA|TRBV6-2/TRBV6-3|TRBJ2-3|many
CASSLRGGYVADTQYF
TGTGCCAGCAGCCTCCGGGGCGGCTATGTTGCAGATACGCAGTATTTT
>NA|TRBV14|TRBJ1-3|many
CASSQGAANRGTIYF
TGTGCCAGCAGCCAAGGGGCAGCTAATCGGGGCACCATATATTTT
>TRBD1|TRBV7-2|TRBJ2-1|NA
CASSSTDRALYNEQFF
TGTGCCAGCAGCAGTACCGACAGGGCGTTATACAATGAGCAGTTCTTC
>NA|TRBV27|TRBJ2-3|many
CASSLLFDIATDTQYF
TGTGCCAGCAGTTTATTATTTGATATCGCCACAGATACGCAGTATTTT